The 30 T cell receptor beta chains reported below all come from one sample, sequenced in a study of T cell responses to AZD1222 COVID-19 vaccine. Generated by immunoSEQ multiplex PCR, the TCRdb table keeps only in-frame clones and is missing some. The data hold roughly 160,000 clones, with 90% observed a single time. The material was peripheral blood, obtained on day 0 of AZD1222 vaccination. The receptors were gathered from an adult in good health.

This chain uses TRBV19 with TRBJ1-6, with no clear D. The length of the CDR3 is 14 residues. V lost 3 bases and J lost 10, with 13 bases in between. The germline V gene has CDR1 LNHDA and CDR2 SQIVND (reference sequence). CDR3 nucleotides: TGTGCCAGTAGTATTGGGTGGTTAAACTCACCCCTCCACTTT. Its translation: CASSIGWLNSPLHF.

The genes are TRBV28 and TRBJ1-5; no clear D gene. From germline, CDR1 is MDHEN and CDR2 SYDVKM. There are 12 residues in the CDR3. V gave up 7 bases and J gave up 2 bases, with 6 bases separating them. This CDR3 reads CASTRGNQPQHF. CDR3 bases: TGTGCCAGCACCCGAGGCAATCAGCCCCAGCATTTT.

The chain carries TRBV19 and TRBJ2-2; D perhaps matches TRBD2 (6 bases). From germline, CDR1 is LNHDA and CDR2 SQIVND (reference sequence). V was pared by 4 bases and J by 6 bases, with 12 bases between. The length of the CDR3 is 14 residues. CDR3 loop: CASSTGEWAGELFF. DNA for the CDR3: TGTGCCAGTAGTACGGGAGAGTGGGCCGGGGAGCTGTTTTTT.

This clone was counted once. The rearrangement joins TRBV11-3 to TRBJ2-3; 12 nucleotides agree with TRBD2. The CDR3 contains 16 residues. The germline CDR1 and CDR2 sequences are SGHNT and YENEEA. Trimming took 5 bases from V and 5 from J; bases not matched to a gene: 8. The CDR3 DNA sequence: TGTGCCAGCAGCGTCGGACTAGCGGGGTCAGTAGATACGCAGTATTTT. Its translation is CASSVGLAGSVDTQYF.

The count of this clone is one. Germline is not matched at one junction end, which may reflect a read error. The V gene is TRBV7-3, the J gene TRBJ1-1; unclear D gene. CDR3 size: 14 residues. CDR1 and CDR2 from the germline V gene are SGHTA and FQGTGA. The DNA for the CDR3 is TGTGCCAGCAGCTTTAATCACGGGAATTCTGAGGCTTTCTTT. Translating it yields CASSFNHGNSEAFF.

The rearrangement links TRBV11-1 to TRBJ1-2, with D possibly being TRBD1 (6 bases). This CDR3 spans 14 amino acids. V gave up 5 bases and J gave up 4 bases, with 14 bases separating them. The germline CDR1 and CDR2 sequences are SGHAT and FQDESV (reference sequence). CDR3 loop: CASSPGGTSYGYTF. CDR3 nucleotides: TGTGCCAGCAGCCCAGGCGGGACATCCTATGGCTACACCTTC.

CDR3 region: CASTNPRVGQPQHF. The CDR3 coding sequence is TGTGCCAGTACCAACCCCAGGGTCGGGCAGCCCCAGCATTTT. The rearrangement uses TRBV19 and TRBJ1-5, with a possible D match to TRBD1 (5 bases). Germline values: CDR1 LNHDA, CDR2 SQIVND (reference sequence). The ends were cut back, 7 bases at V and 7 bases at J, with 17 bases in the middle. The CDR3 loop spans 14 amino acids.

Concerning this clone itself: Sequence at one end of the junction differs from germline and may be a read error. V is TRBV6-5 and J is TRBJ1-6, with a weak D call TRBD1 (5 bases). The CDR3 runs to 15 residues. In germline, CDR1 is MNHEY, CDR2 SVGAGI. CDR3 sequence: CAGRASGSYNSPLHF. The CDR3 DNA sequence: TGTGCCGGCAGGGCGTCGGGATCCTATAATTCACCCCTCCACTTT.

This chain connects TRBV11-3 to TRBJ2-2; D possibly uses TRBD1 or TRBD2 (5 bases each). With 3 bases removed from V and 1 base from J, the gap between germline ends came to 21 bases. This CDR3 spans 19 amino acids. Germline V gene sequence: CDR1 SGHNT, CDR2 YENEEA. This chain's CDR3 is CASSFHLAWGPRNTGELFF. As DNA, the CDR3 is TGTGCCAGCAGCTTTCACTTGGCGTGGGGACCGCGGAACACCGGGGAGCTGTTTTTT.

Written as DNA, the CDR3 is TGTGCCAGTAGTACGGTAGCCGGGACAGGGGTCGACATTCAGTACTTC. Protein: CASSTVAGTGVDIQYF. The genes are TRBV19 and TRBJ2-4; 10 bases are a match to TRBD1. Trimming cost V 4 bases and J 8 bases; bases outside gene matches: 11. Germline CDR1 reads LNHDA; CDR2 reads SQIVND (reference sequence). The length of the CDR3 is 16 residues.

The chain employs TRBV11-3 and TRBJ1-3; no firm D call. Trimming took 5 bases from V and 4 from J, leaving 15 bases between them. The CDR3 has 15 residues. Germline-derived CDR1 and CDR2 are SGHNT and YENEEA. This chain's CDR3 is CASSASVLSGNTIYF. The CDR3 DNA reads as TGTGCCAGCAGCGCGTCGGTACTCTCCGGAAACACCATATATTTT.

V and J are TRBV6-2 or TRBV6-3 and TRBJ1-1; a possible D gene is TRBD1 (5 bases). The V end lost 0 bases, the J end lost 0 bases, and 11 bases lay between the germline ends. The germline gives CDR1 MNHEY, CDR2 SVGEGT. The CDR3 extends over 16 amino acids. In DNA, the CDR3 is TGTGCCAGCAGTTACTCCCAGGGAACCTTGAACACTGAAGCTTTCTTT. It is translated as CASSYSQGTLNTEAFF.

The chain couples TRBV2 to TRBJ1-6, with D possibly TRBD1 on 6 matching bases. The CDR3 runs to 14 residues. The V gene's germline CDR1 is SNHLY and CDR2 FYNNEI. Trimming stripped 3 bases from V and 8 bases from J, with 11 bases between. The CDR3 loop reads CASSEWTDYSPLHF. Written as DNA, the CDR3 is TGTGCCAGCAGTGAGTGGACAGATTATTCACCCCTCCACTTT.

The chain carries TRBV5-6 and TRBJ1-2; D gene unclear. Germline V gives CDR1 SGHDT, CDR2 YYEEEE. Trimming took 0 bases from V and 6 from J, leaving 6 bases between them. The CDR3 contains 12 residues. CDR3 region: CASSLGPDGYTF. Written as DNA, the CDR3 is TGTGCCAGCAGCTTGGGCCCAGATGGCTACACCTTC.

CDR3 nucleotides: TGTGCCAGCACTCGGGGTGGGAGGGGGAATCAGCCCCAGCATTTT. Encoded protein: CASTRGGRGNQPQHF. This chain connects TRBV6-5 to TRBJ1-5; tentatively, D is TRBD1 (6 bases). Trimming stripped 7 bases from V and 4 bases from J, with 17 bases between. This CDR3 is 15 amino acids long. Germline lookup yields CDR1 MNHEY and CDR2 SVGAGI.

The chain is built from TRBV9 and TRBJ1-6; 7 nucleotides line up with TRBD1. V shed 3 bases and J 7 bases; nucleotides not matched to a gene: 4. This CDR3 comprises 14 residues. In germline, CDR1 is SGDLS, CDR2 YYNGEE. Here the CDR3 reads CASSDGTANSPLHF. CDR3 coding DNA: TGTGCCAGCAGCGACGGGACAGCAAATTCACCCCTCCACTTT.

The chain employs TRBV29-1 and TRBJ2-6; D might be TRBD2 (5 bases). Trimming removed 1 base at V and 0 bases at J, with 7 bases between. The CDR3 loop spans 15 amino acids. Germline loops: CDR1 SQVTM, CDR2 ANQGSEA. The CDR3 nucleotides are TGCAGCGTTGAAGGCGGGTTCTCTGGGGCCAACGTCCTGACTTTC. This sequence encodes CSVEGGFSGANVLTF.

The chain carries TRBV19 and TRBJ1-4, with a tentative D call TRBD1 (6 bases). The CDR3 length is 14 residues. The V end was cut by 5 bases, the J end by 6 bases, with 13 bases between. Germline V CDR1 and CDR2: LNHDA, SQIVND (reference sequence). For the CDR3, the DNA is TGTGCCAGTAGTGCACAGGGACGGTATGAAAAACTGTTTTTT. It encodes CASSAQGRYEKLFF.

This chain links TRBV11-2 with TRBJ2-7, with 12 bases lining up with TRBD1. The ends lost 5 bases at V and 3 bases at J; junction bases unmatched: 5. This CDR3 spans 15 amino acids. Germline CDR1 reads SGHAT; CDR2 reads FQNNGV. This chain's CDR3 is CASSGGQGAGYEQYF. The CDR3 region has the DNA TGTGCCAGCAGCGGGGGACAGGGGGCCGGCTACGAGCAGTACTTC.

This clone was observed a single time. CDR3 in amino acids: CASSLYLAGTDTQYF. CDR3 in DNA: TGTGCCAGCAGCTTATATCTAGCGGGGACAGATACGCAGTATTTT. The genes are TRBV5-4 and TRBJ2-3, with 9 bases matching TRBD2. Trimming removed 2 bases from V and 3 bases from J; junction bases left unmatched: 4. CDR1 is SGHNT and CDR2 is YYREEE in the germline V gene (reference sequence). The CDR3 has 15 residues.

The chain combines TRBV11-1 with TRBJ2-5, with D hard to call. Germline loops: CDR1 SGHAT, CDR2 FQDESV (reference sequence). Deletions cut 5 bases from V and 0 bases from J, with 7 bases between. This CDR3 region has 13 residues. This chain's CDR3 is CASSQRYQETQYF. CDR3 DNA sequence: TGTGCCAGCAGCCAAAGGTACCAAGAGACCCAGTACTTC.

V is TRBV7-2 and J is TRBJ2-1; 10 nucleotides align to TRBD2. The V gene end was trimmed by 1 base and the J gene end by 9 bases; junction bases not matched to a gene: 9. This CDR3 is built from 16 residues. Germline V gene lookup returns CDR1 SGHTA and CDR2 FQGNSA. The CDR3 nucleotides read TGTGCCAGCAGCTTAGTGCTCGGGACTAGCGTGAGTGAGCAGTTCTTC. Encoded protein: CASSLVLGTSVSEQFF.

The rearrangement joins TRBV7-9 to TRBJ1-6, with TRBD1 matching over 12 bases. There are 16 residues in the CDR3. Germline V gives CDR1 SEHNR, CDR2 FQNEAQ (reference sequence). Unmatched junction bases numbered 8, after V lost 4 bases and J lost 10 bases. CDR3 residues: CASSSQAGTGGSPLHF. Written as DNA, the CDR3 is TGTGCCAGCAGCTCCCAAGCCGGGACAGGGGGCTCACCCCTCCACTTT.

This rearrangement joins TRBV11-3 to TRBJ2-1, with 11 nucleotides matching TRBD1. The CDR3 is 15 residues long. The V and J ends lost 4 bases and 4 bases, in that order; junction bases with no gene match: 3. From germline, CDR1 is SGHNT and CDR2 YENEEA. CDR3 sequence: CASSSGQGEYNEQFF. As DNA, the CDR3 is TGTGCCAGCAGCTCGGGACAGGGGGAATACAATGAGCAGTTCTTC. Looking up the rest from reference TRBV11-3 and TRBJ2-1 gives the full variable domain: EAGVVQSPRYKIIEKKQPVAFWCNPISGHNTLYWYLQNLGQGPELLIRYENEEAVDDSQLPKDRFSAERLKGVDSTLKIQPAELGDSAVYLCASSSGQGEYNEQFFGPGTRLTVL.

The CDR3 sequence is CSVVVPGNIQYF. CDR3 coding DNA: TGCAGCGTTGTGGTCCCCGGAAACATTCAGTACTTC. The V call is TRBV29-1, the J call TRBJ2-4; no clear D gene. The CDR3 runs to 12 residues. The ends were cut back, 4 bases at V and 6 bases at J, with 10 bases in the middle. The germline V gene has CDR1 SQVTM and CDR2 ANQGSEA.

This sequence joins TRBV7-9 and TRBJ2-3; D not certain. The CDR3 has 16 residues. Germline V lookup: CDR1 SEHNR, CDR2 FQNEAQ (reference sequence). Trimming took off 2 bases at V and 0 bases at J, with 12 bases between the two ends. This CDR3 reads CASSLSSGYSTDTQYF. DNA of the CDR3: TGTGCCAGCAGCTTATCGTCCGGGTATAGCACAGATACGCAGTATTTT.

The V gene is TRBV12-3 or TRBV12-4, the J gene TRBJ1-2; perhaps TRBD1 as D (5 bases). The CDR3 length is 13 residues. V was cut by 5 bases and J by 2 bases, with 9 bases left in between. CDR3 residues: CASSQQENYGYTF. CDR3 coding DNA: TGTGCCAGCAGTCAACAGGAGAACTATGGCTACACCTTC.

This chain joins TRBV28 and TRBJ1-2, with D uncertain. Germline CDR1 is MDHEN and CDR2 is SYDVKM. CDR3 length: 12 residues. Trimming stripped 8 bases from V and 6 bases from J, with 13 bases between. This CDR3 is CASWGRADGYTF. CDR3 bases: TGTGCCAGCTGGGGAAGGGCAGATGGCTACACCTTC.

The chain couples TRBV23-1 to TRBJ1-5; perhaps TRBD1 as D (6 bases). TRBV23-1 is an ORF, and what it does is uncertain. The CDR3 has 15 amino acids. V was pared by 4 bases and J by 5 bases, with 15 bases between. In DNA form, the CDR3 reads TGCGCCAGCAGTCCGGGGAGGACAGACGATCAGCCCCAGCATTTT. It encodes CASSPGRTDDQPQHF.

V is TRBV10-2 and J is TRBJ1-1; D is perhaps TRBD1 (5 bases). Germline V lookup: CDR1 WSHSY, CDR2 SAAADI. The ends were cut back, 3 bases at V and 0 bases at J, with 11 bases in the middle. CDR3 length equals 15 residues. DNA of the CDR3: TGCGCCAGCAGTGACTTGTGGGGGATGAACACTGAAGCTTTCTTT. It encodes CASSDLWGMNTEAFF.